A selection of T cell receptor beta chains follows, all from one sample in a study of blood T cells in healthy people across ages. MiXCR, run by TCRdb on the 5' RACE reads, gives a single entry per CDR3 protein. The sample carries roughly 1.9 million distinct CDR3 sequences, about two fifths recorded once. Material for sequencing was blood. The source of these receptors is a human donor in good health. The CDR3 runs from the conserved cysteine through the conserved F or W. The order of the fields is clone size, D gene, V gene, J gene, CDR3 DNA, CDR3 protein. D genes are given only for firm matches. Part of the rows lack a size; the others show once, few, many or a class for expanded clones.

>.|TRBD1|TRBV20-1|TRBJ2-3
TGCAGTGCTAGAGATAATCCCCGGACAGGGGGCACAGATACGCAGTATTTT
CSARDNPRTGGTDTQYF
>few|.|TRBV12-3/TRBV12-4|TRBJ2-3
TGTGCCAGCAGGTTAGAATCGGGGCTCACAGATACGCAGTATTTT
CASRLESGLTDTQYF
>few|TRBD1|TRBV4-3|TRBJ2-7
TGCGCCAGCAGCCAAGATGTGTCGACAGGGATAGCCTACGAGCAGTACTTC
CASSQDVSTGIAYEQYF
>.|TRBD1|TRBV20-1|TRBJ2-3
TGCAGTGCTACGACAGGGGAAAGCACAGATACGCAGTATTTT
CSATTGESTDTQYF
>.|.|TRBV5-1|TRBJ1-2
TGCGCCAGCAGCTTGGCCGGAGGGAGATTTAACTATGGCTACACCTTC
CASSLAGGRFNYGYTF
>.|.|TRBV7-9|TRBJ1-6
TGTGCCAGCAACTTGACAGCGTATAATTCACCCCTCCACTTT
CASNLTAYNSPLHF
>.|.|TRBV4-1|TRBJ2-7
TGCGCCAGCATGGACAGTCTGTACGAGCAGTACTTC
CASMDSLYEQYF
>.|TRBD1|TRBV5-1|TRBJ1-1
TGCGCCGGCAGCGTACAAACCACAGGGGGTTCTGAAGCTTTCTTT
CAGSVQTTGGSEAFF
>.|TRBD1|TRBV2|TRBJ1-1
TGTGCCAGCAACACAGGGGTGGGCACTGAAGCTTTCTTT
CASNTGVGTEAFF
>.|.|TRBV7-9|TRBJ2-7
TGTGCCAGCAGCCAAGGTACCCAGGGGCCCTACGAGCAGTACTTC
CASSQGTQGPYEQYF
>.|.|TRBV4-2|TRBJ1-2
TGTGCCAGCAGCCAGTCGGGGGGGCCCTTAGATGGCTACACCTTC
CASSQSGGPLDGYTF
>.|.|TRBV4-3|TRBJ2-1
TGCGCCAGCAGTCACAAGTATGTGGATGAGCAGTTCTTC
CASSHKYVDEQFF
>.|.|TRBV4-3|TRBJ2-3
TGCGCCAGCAGCCAAGATCGTATTAGCACAGATACGCAGTATTTT
CASSQDRISTDTQYF
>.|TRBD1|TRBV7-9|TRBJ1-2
TGTGCCAGCAGTATAATGGCAGGGGGGAACTATGGCTACACCTTC
CASSIMAGGNYGYTF
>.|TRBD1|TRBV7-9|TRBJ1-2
TGTGCCAGCAGTCATGGACAGGGAGATGGCTACACCTTC
CASSHGQGDGYTF
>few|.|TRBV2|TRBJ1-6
TGTGCCAGCAATGAAGTGGTAAATAATTCACCCCTCCACTTT
CASNEVVNNSPLHF
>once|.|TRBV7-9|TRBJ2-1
TGTGCCAGCAGCCCTCGCAGGGGAGACAACTCCTTTAGCTCCTACAATGAGCAGTTCTTC
CASSPRRGDNSFSSYNEQFF
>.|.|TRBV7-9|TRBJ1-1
TGCGCCAGCAGCTTAGTCGGGACCCCGGACACTGAAGCTTTCTTT
CASSLVGTPDTEAFF
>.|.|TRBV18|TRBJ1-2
TGTGCCAGCTCACCCCTAAAGACAGACTCCGGGGGCCATGGCTACACCTTC
CASSPLKTDSGGHGYTF
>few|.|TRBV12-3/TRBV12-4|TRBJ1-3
TGTGCCAGCAGTCTCCGCGCAAGAAACAGAAACACCATATATTTT
CASSLRARNRNTIYF
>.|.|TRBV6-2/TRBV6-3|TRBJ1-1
TGTGCCAGCAGTTATTCTCTTCGGGGACAAAACACTGAAGCTTTCTTT
CASSYSLRGQNTEAFF
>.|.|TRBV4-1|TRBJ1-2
TGCGCCAGCAGCCCCTCAGCCTTGGCGGGTTATGGCTACACCTTC
CASSPSALAGYGYTF